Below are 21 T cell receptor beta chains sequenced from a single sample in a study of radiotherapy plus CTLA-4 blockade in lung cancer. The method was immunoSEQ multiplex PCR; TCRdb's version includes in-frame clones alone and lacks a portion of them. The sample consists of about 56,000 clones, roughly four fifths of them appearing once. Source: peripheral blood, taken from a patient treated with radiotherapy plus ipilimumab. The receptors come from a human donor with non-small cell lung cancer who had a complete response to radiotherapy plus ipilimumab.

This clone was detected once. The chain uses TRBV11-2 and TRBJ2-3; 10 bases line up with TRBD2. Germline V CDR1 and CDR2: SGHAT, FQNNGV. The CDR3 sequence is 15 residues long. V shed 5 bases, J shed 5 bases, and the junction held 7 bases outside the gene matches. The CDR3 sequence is CASSPGPSGGDTQYF. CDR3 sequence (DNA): TGTGCCAGCAGCCCAGGGCCTAGCGGGGGAGATACGCAGTATTTT.

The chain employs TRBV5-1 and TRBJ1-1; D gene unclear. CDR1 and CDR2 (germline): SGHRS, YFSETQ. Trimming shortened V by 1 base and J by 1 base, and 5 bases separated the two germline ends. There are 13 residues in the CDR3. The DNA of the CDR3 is TGCGCCAGCAGCTTGACGAGGAACACTGAAGCTTTCTTT. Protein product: CASSLTRNTEAFF.

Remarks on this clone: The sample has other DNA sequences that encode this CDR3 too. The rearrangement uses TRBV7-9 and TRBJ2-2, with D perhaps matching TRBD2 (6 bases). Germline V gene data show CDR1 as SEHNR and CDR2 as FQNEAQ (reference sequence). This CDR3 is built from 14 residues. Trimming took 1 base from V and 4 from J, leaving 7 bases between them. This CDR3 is CASSLGRGTGELFF. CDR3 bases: TGTGCCAGCAGCTTAGGGAGGGGCACCGGGGAGCTGTTTTTT.

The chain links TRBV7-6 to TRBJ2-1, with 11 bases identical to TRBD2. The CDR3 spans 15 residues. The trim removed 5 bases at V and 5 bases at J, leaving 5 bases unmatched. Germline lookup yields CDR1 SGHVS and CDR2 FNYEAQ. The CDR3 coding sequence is TGTGCCAGCAGCGTAACTAGCGGGGGAAACAATGAGCAGTTCTTC. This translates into CASSVTSGGNNEQFF.

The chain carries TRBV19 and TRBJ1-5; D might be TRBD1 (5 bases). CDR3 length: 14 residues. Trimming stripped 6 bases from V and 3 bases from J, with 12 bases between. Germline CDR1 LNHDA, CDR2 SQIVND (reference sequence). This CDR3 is CASRRGAVNQPQHF. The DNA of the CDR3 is TGTGCCAGTAGACGCGGGGCAGTCAATCAGCCCCAGCATTTT.

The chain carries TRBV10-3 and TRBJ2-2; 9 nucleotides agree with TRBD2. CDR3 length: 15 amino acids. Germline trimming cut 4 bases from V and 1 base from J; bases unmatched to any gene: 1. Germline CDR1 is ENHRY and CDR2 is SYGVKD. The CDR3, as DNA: TGTGCCATCAGTGGGACTAGCGTGAACACCGGGGAGCTGTTTTTT. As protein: CAISGTSVNTGELFF.

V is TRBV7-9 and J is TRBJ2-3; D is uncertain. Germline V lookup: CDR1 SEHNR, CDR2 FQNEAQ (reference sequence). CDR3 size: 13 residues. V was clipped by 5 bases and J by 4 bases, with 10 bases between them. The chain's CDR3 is CASSIDTSDTQYF. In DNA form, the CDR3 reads TGTGCCAGCAGCATAGACACATCAGATACGCAGTATTTT.

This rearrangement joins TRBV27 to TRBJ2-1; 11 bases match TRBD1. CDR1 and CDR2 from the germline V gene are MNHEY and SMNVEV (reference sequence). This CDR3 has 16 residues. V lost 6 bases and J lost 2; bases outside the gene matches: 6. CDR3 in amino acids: CASRDRGPATYNEQFF. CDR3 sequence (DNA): TGTGCCAGCAGGGACAGGGGGCCTGCAACCTACAATGAGCAGTTCTTC.

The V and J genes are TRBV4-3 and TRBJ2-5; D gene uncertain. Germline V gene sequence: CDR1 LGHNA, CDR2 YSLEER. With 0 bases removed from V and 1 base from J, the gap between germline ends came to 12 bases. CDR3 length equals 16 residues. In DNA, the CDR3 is TGCGCCAGCAGCCAAGAAATAAGGCTAGGCCAAGAGACCCAGTACTTC. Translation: CASSQEIRLGQETQYF.

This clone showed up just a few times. CDR3 residues: CASSRGLAGASEQFF. In DNA, the CDR3 is TGTGCCAGCAGCCGGGGACTAGCGGGAGCATCTGAGCAGTTCTTC. The chain joins TRBV14 to TRBJ2-1; TRBD2 agrees at 14 bases. The trim removed 4 bases at V and 9 bases at J, leaving 5 bases unmatched. Germline loops: CDR1 SGHDN, CDR2 FVKESK. CDR3 length equals 15 residues. Variable domain in full (rest from reference TRBV14 and TRBJ2-1): EAGVTQFPSHSVIEKGQTVTLRCDPISGHDNLYWYRRVMGKEIKFLLHFVKESKQDESGMPNNRFLAERTGGTYSTLKVQPAELEDSGVYFCASSRGLAGASEQFFGPGTRLTVL.

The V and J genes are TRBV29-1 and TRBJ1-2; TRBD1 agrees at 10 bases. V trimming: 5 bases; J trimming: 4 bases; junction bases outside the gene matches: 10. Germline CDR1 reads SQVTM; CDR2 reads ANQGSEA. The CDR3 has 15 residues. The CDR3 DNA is TGCAGCGTTATATCCGGGGGACAGGGGTTCTATGGCTACACCTTC. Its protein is CSVISGGQGFYGYTF. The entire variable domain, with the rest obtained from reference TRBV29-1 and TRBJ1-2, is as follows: SAVISQKPSRDICQRGTSLTIQCQVDSQVTMMFWYRQQPGQSLTLIATANQGSEATYESGFVIDKFPISRPNLTFSTLTVSNMSPEDSSIYLCSVISGGQGFYGYTFGSGTRLTVV.

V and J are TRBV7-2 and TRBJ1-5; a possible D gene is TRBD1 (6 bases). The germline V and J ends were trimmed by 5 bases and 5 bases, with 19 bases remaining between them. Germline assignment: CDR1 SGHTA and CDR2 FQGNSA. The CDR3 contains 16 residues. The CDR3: CASSPRGGAPYQPQHF. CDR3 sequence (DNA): TGTGCCAGCAGCCCAAGGGGGGGGGCACCTTATCAGCCCCAGCATTTT.

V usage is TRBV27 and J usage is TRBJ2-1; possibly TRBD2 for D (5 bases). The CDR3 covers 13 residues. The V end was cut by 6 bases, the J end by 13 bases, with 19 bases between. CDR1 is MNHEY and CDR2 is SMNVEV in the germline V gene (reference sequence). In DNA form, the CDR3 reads TGTGCCAGCAGCCTCGACCCCCGGGCGGGCCAGTTCTTC. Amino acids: CASSLDPRAGQFF.

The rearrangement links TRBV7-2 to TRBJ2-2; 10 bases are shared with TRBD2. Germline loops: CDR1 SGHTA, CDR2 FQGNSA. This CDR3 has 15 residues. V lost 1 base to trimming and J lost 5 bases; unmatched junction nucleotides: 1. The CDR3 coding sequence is TGTGCCAGCAGCTTAGTACTAGCGGGAACCGGGGAGCTGTTTTTT. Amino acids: CASSLVLAGTGELFF. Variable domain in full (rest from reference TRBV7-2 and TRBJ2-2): GAGVSQSPSNKVTEKGKDVELRCDPISGHTALYWYRQSLGQGLEFLIYFQGNSAPDKSGLPSDRFSAERTGGSVSTLTIQRTQQEDSAVYLCASSLVLAGTGELFFGEGSRLTVL.

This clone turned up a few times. The CDR3 DNA reads TGTGCCAGCAGTTTATCCGGGGGTGAAGCTTTCTTT. This sequence encodes CASSLSGGEAFF. The chain is built from TRBV27 and TRBJ1-1; D possibly corresponds to TRBD1 (5 bases). Germline V gives CDR1 MNHEY, CDR2 SMNVEV (reference sequence). V was trimmed by 0 bases and J by 7 bases, leaving 6 bases between them. The CDR3 contains 12 residues.

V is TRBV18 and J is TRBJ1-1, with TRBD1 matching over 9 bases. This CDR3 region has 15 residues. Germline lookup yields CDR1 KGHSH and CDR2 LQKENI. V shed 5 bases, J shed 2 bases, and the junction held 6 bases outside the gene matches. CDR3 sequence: CASSTDRGVNTEAFF. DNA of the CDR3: TGTGCCAGCTCAACGGACAGGGGTGTTAACACTGAAGCTTTCTTT. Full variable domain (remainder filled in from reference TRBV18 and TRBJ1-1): NAGVMQNPRHLVRRRGQEARLRCSPMKGHSHVYWYRQLPEEGLKFMVYLQKENIIDESGMPKERFSAEFPKEGPSILRIQQVVRGDSAAYFCASSTDRGVNTEAFFGQGTRLTVV.

CDR3 coding DNA: TGTGCCTGGAGTGTACAGAATGAGCAGTTCTTC. Protein sequence: CAWSVQNEQFF. The chain recombines TRBV30 with TRBJ2-1; D remains ambiguous. The length of the CDR3 is 11 residues. Trimming took 0 bases from V and 7 from J, leaving 4 bases between them. Germline CDR1 is GTSNPN and CDR2 is SVGIG (reference sequence).

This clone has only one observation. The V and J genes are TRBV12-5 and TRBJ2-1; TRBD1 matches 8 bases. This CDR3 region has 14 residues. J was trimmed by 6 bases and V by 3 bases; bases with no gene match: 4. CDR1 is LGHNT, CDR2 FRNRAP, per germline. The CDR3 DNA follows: TGTGCTAGTGGTTTCGGACAGGGCGGCAATGAGCAGTTCTTC. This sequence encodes CASGFGQGGNEQFF.

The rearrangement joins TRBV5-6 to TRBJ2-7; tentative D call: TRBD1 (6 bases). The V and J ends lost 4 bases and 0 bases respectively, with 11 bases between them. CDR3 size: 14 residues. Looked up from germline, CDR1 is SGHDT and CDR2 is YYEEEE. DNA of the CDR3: TGTGCCAGCAGCCCCGACAGGAACTCCTACGAGCAGTACTTC. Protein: CASSPDRNSYEQYF.

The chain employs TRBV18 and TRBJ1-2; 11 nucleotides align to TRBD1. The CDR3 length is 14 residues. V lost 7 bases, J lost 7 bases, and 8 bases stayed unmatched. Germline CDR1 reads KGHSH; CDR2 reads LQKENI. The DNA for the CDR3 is TGTGCCAGCTTCCCGGGACAGGGGGATCGTGGCTACACCTTC. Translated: CASFPGQGDRGYTF.

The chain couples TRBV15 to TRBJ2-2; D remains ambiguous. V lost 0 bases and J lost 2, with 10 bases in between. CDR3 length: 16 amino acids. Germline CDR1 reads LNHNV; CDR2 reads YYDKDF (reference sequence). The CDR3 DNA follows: TGTGCCACCAGCAGAGATTTGCGGCGTAACACCGGGGAGCTGTTTTTT. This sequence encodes CATSRDLRRNTGELFF.